The clone carrying this T cell receptor (beta chain) was recorded many times. There were TCR beta CDR3 regions amplified from RNA transcripts. HTBI primers were the set used in a first-round RT-PCR of the TCR CDR3. MiXCR, applied by TCRdb to the multiplex PCR reads, yields one record per CDR3 protein. The sample records 250,000 or so distinct CDR3 sequences, roughly 15% being singletons. Patients showing uncontrolled infection, other autoimmune disease, pregnancy or lactation were ineligible. The data derive from a study of T cells in Graves' hyperthyroidism and ophthalmopathy. Looking at the study overall: Prior to any treatment, at the point of initial diagnosis, peripheral blood was collected.

V shed 5 bases and J 4 bases; nucleotides not matched to a gene: 7. CDR3 length: 16 amino acids. CDR1 and CDR2 from the germline V gene are SGHAT and FQNNGV. V and J are TRBV11-2 and TRBJ2-3; 12 bases are a match to TRBD2. This clonotype was obtained from a woman aged 40 to 55 with Graves' hyperthyroidism that later progressed to Graves' ophthalmopathy. Sequencing was performed on blood. In DNA form, the CDR3 reads TGTGCCAGCAGCCCTCGACTAGCGGGAGATCCAGATACGCAGTATTTT. Its protein is CASSPRLAGDPDTQYF.